This passage covers 10 T cell receptor beta chains from one sample sequenced in a study of shared clonotypes between healthy human individuals. Assay used: immunoSEQ multiplex PCR; TCRdb lists only in-frame clones, some missing. In the table there are about 1.5 million clones, around 98% of which are singletons. Specimen: naive CD4+ T cells sorted from blood. Subset defined: CD45RA+ positively selected. The source of these receptors is a man between 25 and 39 years old in good health.

The V call is TRBV5-4, the J call TRBJ2-1; unclear D gene. Deletions cut 0 bases from V and 7 bases from J, with 17 bases between. Germline V gene data show CDR1 as SGHNT and CDR2 as YYREEE (reference sequence). This CDR3 has 16 residues. CDR3 protein: CASSLAGGRARNEQFF. The DNA for the CDR3 is TGTGCCAGCAGCTTGGCTGGCGGCCGCGCTCGGAATGAGCAGTTCTTC. Together with reference TRBV5-4 and TRBJ2-1, the CDR3 gives the full variable domain: ETGVTQSPTHLIKTRGQQVTLRCSSQSGHNTVSWYQQALGQGPQFIFQYYREEENGRGNFPPRFSGLQFPNYSSELNVNALELDDSALYLCASSLAGGRARNEQFFGPGTRLTVL.

This chain uses TRBV5-1 with TRBJ1-2; maybe TRBD1 (5 bases). Germline CDR1 and CDR2: SGHRS and YFSETQ. The CDR3 length is 14 residues. Trimming took off 1 base at V and 2 bases at J, with 9 bases between the two ends. Here the CDR3 reads CASSLSGPNYGYTF. The CDR3 nucleotides read TGCGCCAGCAGCTTGTCAGGGCCCAACTATGGCTACACCTTC.

This chain connects TRBV10-1 to TRBJ1-1, with 8 bases that match TRBD1. The CDR3 is 13 residues long. CDR1 is WNHNN, CDR2 SYGVQD, per germline (reference sequence). V shed 11 bases and J 6 bases; nucleotides not matched to a gene: 11. The CDR3 sequence is CACDGQGVAEAFF. CDR3 in DNA: TGCGCCTGCGATGGACAGGGTGTAGCTGAAGCTTTCTTT.

The chain employs TRBV7-9 and TRBJ1-4; D is uncertain. The germline gives CDR1 SEHNR, CDR2 FQNEAQ (reference sequence). The CDR3 has 13 residues. The V end was cut by 5 bases, the J end by 7 bases, with 11 bases between. The CDR3 spells CASSPWPGEKLFF. CDR3 bases: TGTGCCAGCAGCCCCTGGCCAGGTGAAAAACTGTTTTTT.

The chain links TRBV5-6 to TRBJ2-2; a weak D match, TRBD2 (5 bases). The germline CDR1 and CDR2 sequences are SGHDT and YYEEEE. V gave up 4 bases and J gave up 4 bases, with 26 bases separating them. CDR3 length equals 19 residues. CDR3 region: CASSKDRGARGIATGELFF. DNA of the CDR3: TGTGCCAGCAGCAAGGATCGGGGAGCCAGAGGAATCGCCACCGGGGAGCTGTTTTTT.

V usage is TRBV10-3 and J usage is TRBJ2-6, with D possibly matching TRBD2 (6 bases). Trimming removed 3 bases from V and 0 bases from J, with 9 bases in between. The V gene's germline CDR1 is ENHRY and CDR2 SYGVKD. This CDR3 comprises 16 residues. The CDR3 reads CAISERGVSGANVLTF. CDR3 bases: TGTGCCATCAGTGAACGCGGGGTCTCTGGGGCCAACGTCCTGACTTTC.

This rearrangement joins TRBV5-1 to TRBJ2-1; D is unresolved. V was pared by 3 bases and J by 0 bases, with 16 bases between. Germline loops: CDR1 SGHRS, CDR2 YFSETQ. This CDR3 has 17 amino acids. Here the CDR3 reads CASSWVSGLGSYNEQFF. In nucleotides, the CDR3 is TGCGCCAGCAGCTGGGTTTCTGGTCTGGGCTCCTACAATGAGCAGTTCTTC.

This sequence joins TRBV28 and TRBJ2-7, with 7 bases lining up with TRBD2. Germline-derived CDR1 and CDR2 are MDHEN and SYDVKM. The V gene end was trimmed by 4 bases and the J gene end by 3 bases; junction bases not matched to a gene: 12. This CDR3 is 16 amino acids long. The CDR3 region has the DNA TGTGCCAGCAGTTCTGTTTCCGGCGGGAGCATCTACGAGCAGTACTTC. The encoded protein is CASSSVSGGSIYEQYF.

The chain has TRBV23-1 and TRBJ2-7; D is ambiguous. TRBV23-1 is an ORF; its function is uncertain. With 0 bases removed from V and 4 bases from J, the gap between germline ends came to 25 bases. The CDR3 is 19 residues long. The DNA for the CDR3 is TGCGCCAGCAGTCAATCGAGAGCCCGGACGGGTCATACAACTTACGAGCAGTACTTC. Translating it yields CASSQSRARTGHTTYEQYF.

V is TRBV6-5 and J is TRBJ1-2, with TRBD1 identical over 10 bases. CDR1 MNHEY and CDR2 SVGAGI come from the germline V gene. Germline trimming cut 6 bases from V and 4 bases from J; bases unmatched to any gene: 8. This CDR3 has 15 residues. CDR3 in DNA: TGTGCCAGCAGGGACAGGGGGAACGGACTCTATGGCTACACCTTC. Encoded protein: CASRDRGNGLYGYTF.